Each of the 7 T cell receptor beta chains below was sequenced from the same sample in a study of radiotherapy plus CTLA-4 blockade in lung cancer. The assay was immunoSEQ multiplex PCR, and TCRdb's table has in-frame clones only and misses some. The sample consists of about 76,000 clones, 84% of them appearing once. This specimen was peripheral blood, taken from a patient treated with radiotherapy plus ipilimumab. These receptors came from a human donor with non-small cell lung cancer who had stable disease on radiotherapy plus ipilimumab.

J is TRBJ2-1 and V is TRBV28; perhaps TRBD1 as D (6 bases). The CDR3 extends over 11 amino acids. V shed 6 bases and J shed 13 bases, with 13 bases lying between them. Germline lookup yields CDR1 MDHEN and CDR2 SYDVKM. The CDR3 nucleotides are TGTGCCAGCAGAGAAACAGGGAGACAGTTCTTC. It encodes CASRETGRQFF.

V and J are TRBV19 and TRBJ2-1, with D maybe TRBD1 (6 bases). The CDR3 covers 15 residues. Germline-derived CDR1 and CDR2 are LNHDA and SQIVND (reference sequence). Trimming cost V 2 bases and J 5 bases, with 13 bases left between them. Here the CDR3 reads CASSISPTGNNEQFF. The CDR3, as DNA: TGTGCCAGTAGTATATCCCCGACAGGAAACAATGAGCAGTTCTTC.

The genes are TRBV2 and TRBJ1-5; D is undetermined. Trimming removed 1 base from V and 3 bases from J, with 7 bases in between. Germline loops: CDR1 SNHLY, CDR2 FYNNEI. The CDR3 has 14 amino acids. Here the CDR3 DNA reads TGTGCCAGCAGTGAAGGCAGGTACAATCAGCCCCAGCATTTT. As protein: CASSEGRYNQPQHF.

The genes are TRBV7-6 and TRBJ2-5, with D hard to call. The DNA end favors TRBJ2-7, so the J call may be wrong. This CDR3 has 13 residues. CDR1 and CDR2 from the germline V gene are SGHVS and FNYEAQ. For the CDR3, the DNA is TGTGCCAGCAGCTTTGCAGGCTCCTACGAGCAGTACTTC. It is translated as CASSFAGSYEQYF.

The V call is TRBV27, the J call TRBJ2-7; D is unclear. Trimming cost V 2 bases and J 0 bases, with 11 bases left between them. Germline V gene sequence: CDR1 MNHEY, CDR2 SMNVEV (reference sequence). The CDR3 totals 15 residues. CDR3 sequence: CASSLQEPSSYEQYF. The CDR3, as DNA: TGTGCCAGCAGTTTACAAGAACCGAGCTCCTACGAGCAGTACTTC.

This clone was counted a few times. The rearrangement joins TRBV7-2 to TRBJ1-3; TRBD1 aligns across 8 bases. CDR1 and CDR2 (germline): SGHTA, FQGNSA. The CDR3 totals 15 residues. V lost 5 bases to trimming and J lost 4 bases; unmatched junction nucleotides: 7. The CDR3 DNA follows: TGTGCCAGCAGCCCACGGACAGGGAGAGGAAACACCATATATTTT. This encodes CASSPRTGRGNTIYF.

This sequence joins TRBV11-1 and TRBJ2-1; 7 bases are shared with TRBD1. Trimming cost V 5 bases and J 6 bases; bases outside gene matches: 4. The CDR3 loop spans 13 amino acids. CDR1 is SGHAT, CDR2 FQDESV, per germline (reference sequence). The CDR3 sequence: CASSLDRVNEQFF. Here the CDR3 DNA reads TGTGCCAGCAGCCTTGACAGGGTCAATGAGCAGTTCTTC.